Shown below are 20 T cell receptor beta chains from a single sample sequenced in a study of identical twins. TCRdb reprocessed the 5' RACE reads with MiXCR, giving one entry per CDR3 protein. The profile shows around 250,000 distinct CDR3 sequences, roughly 13% of them singletons. These same records also appear under a second study, on yellow fever vaccine responses in identical twins.

The material sequenced was memory (CD45RO+) T cells sorted from blood. The receptors were sampled from a woman aged 18-29 years in good health.

This clonotype was counted many times. The chain joins TRBV12-3 or TRBV12-4 to TRBJ1-5, with TRBD1 matching 9 bases. With 5 bases clipped from V and 0 bases from J, the junction kept 8 bases outside the gene matches. The CDR3 extends over 17 amino acids. The CDR3 loop reads CASSPTGGAGSNQPQHF. CDR3 DNA: TGTGCCAGCAGTCCCACAGGGGGCGCGGGTAGCAATCAGCCCCAGCATTTT.

This clonotype was seen a few times. The genes are TRBV3-1 and TRBJ2-3; TRBD2 aligns across 9 bases. The CDR3 loop spans 15 amino acids. V shed 8 bases and J 5 bases; nucleotides not matched to a gene: 11. From germline, CDR1 is LGHDT and CDR2 YNNKEL (reference sequence). The CDR3: CASEGRRGGRDTQYF. The CDR3 DNA follows: TGTGCCAGCGAAGGGCGGCGGGGGGGGAGAGATACGCAGTATTTT.

This clonotype was recorded at least ten times. V gene TRBV29-1 combines with J gene TRBJ2-5, with 15 bases identical to TRBD2. V lost 6 bases to trimming and J lost 3 bases; unmatched junction nucleotides: 11. Looked up from germline, CDR1 is SQVTM and CDR2 is ANQGSEA. The CDR3 extends over 17 amino acids. This chain's CDR3 is CSVEGTSGGRLKETQYF. As DNA, the CDR3 is TGCAGCGTGGAGGGGACTAGCGGGGGGCGGTTGAAAGAGACCCAGTACTTC. Filled out from reference TRBV29-1 and TRBJ2-5, the complete variable domain reads SAVISQKPSRDICQRGTSLTIQCQVDSQVTMMFWYRQQPGQSLTLIATANQGSEATYESGFVIDKFPISRPNLTFSTLTVSNMSPEDSSIYLCSVEGTSGGRLKETQYFGPGTRLLVL.

V is TRBV15 and J is TRBJ2-5; 7 bases fit TRBD1. V lost 0 bases, J lost 5 bases, and 12 bases stayed unmatched. The germline CDR1 and CDR2 sequences are LNHNV and YYDKDF (reference sequence). The CDR3 sequence is 17 residues long. CDR3 sequence: CATSRDGPGGIMETQYF. DNA for the CDR3: TGTGCCACCAGCAGAGATGGTCCAGGGGGTATCATGGAGACCCAGTACTTC.

This clonotype was seen many times. The chain couples TRBV20-1 to TRBJ2-7; the match to TRBD1 covers 7 bases. The length of the CDR3 is 15 residues. Germline V gives CDR1 DFQATT, CDR2 SNEGSKA (reference sequence). V shed 0 bases, J shed 0 bases, and the junction held 5 bases outside the gene matches. The CDR3 region has the DNA TGCAGTGCTAGAGATCAGGGGACAGCCTCCTACGAGCAGTACTTC. Its protein is CSARDQGTASYEQYF.

This clonotype showed up many times. J is TRBJ2-1 and V is TRBV5-1; 8 bases align to TRBD1. V lost 4 bases, J lost 7 bases, and 10 bases stayed unmatched. CDR3 size: 15 residues. Germline V gene sequence: CDR1 SGHRS, CDR2 YFSETQ. Written as DNA, the CDR3 is TGCGCCAGCAGCCCACAGGGGGTAAAGGGGAATGAGCAGTTCTTC. Translating it yields CASSPQGVKGNEQFF. Using reference TRBV5-1 and TRBJ2-1 for the parts outside the CDR3, the full variable domain is KAGVTQTPRYLIKTRGQQVTLSCSPISGHRSVSWYQQTPGQGLQFLFEYFSETQRNKGNFPGRFSGRQFSNSRSEMNVSTLELGDSALYLCASSPQGVKGNEQFFGPGTRLTVL.

Comments on this clonotype: Compared with germline, one end of the junction differs, possibly owing to a read error. The V call is TRBV30, the J call TRBJ2-3, with TRBD1 matching over 10 bases. Germline values: CDR1 GTSNPN, CDR2 SVGIG (reference sequence). The CDR3 runs 13 residues. The CDR3 DNA reads as TGTGCCTGGAGTGTAAGCGGGACAGGGGAATTTCACTTT. This encodes CAWSVSGTGEFHF.

The rearrangement joins TRBV6-2 or TRBV6-3 to TRBJ2-1; weak D call: TRBD1 (6 bases). The CDR3 loop spans 13 amino acids. Trimming left V 3 bases short and J 9 bases short, with 12 bases between. Germline CDR1 and CDR2: MNHEY and SVGEGT. CDR3 protein: CASSYSRGGEQFF. Here the CDR3 DNA reads TGTGCCAGCAGTTATTCCAGGGGTGGTGAGCAGTTCTTC.

The rearrangement uses TRBV9 and TRBJ2-7; D call uncertain. Germline V gene data show CDR1 as SGDLS and CDR2 as YYNGEE. This CDR3 region has 13 residues. The germline V and J ends were trimmed by 3 bases and 6 bases, with 13 bases remaining between them. In DNA form, the CDR3 reads TGTGCCAGCAGCGCCCTTGCAGGTCGCGAGCAGTACTTC. It translates to CASSALAGREQYF. The full variable domain, in which reference TRBV9 and TRBJ2-7 provide the parts outside the CDR3, is DSGVTQTPKHLITATGQRVTLRCSPRSGDLSVYWYQQSLDQGLQFLIQYYNGEERAKGNILERFSAQQFPDLHSELNLSSLELGDSALYFCASSALAGREQYFGPGTRLTVT.

This clonotype was picked up many times. The V and J genes are TRBV7-2 and TRBJ2-7; TRBD2 aligns across 10 bases. Germline CDR1 is SGHTA and CDR2 is FQGNSA. Trimming took 5 bases from V and 6 from J; bases not matched to a gene: 4. This CDR3 contains 13 residues. The CDR3 DNA is TGTGCCAGCAGCGTTCTAGCGGGAGCCGAGCAGTACTTC. Translating it yields CASSVLAGAEQYF. Filled out from reference TRBV7-2 and TRBJ2-7, the complete variable domain reads GAGVSQSPSNKVTEKGKDVELRCDPISGHTALYWYRQSLGQGLEFLIYFQGNSAPDKSGLPSDRFSAERTGGSVSTLTIQRTQQEDSAVYLCASSVLAGAEQYFGPGTRLTVT.

This clonotype has a handful of counts. This chain connects TRBV7-9 to TRBJ2-1; TRBD1 aligns across 8 bases. V lost 6 bases to trimming and J lost 3 bases; unmatched junction nucleotides: 7. Germline CDR1 and CDR2: SEHNR and FQNEAQ (reference sequence). The CDR3 loop spans 15 amino acids. CDR3 sequence (DNA): TGTGCCAGCAGGACGCCGGACAGGGACTACAATGAGCAGTTCTTC. This encodes CASRTPDRDYNEQFF.

This clonotype was seen at least ten times. This chain connects TRBV5-1 to TRBJ2-1; 14 bases map to TRBD2. The germline CDR1 and CDR2 sequences are SGHRS and YFSETQ. The J segment lost 8 bases and the V segment lost 4 bases, leaving 5 bases of the junction unmatched. The CDR3 is 15 residues long. CDR3 residues: CASSPGLAGVYEQFF. For the CDR3, the DNA is TGCGCCAGCAGCCCGGGACTAGCGGGAGTATATGAGCAGTTCTTC.

The table lists this clonotype with a few counts. This chain uses TRBV5-5 with TRBJ2-4; D gene uncertain. The CDR3 extends over 14 amino acids. Germline CDR1 SGHKS, CDR2 YYEKEE (reference sequence). Deletions cut 4 bases from V and 6 bases from J, with 14 bases between. The CDR3 spells CASSPAWPPNIQYF. CDR3 nucleotide sequence: TGTGCCAGCAGCCCCGCCTGGCCACCAAACATTCAGTACTTC. The entire variable domain, with the rest obtained from reference TRBV5-5 and TRBJ2-4, is as follows: DAGVTQSPTHLIKTRGQQVTLRCSPISGHKSVSWYQQVLGQGPQFIFQYYEKEERGRGNFPDRFSARQFPNYSSELNVNALLLGDSALYLCASSPAWPPNIQYFGAGTRLSVL.

This clonotype was seen a handful of times. This chain connects TRBV7-3 to TRBJ2-7; D unresolved. The V end was cut by 0 bases, the J end by 4 bases, with 7 bases between. This CDR3 comprises 13 residues. CDR1 is SGHTA and CDR2 is FQGTGA in the germline V gene. This CDR3 reads CASSLTSEYEQYF. As DNA, the CDR3 is TGTGCCAGCAGCTTAACCTCGGAGTACGAGCAGTACTTC.

This clonotype was seen a few times. The genes are TRBV20-1 and TRBJ2-3; the D is unclear. With 5 bases removed from V and 4 bases from J, the gap between germline ends came to 10 bases. CDR1 DFQATT and CDR2 SNEGSKA come from the germline V gene (reference sequence). This CDR3 has 12 amino acids. CDR3 sequence (DNA): TGCAGTGCTCCTAGACTCGCAGATACGCAGTATTTT. Amino acids: CSAPRLADTQYF.

This clonotype was seen a few times. The genes are TRBV20-1 and TRBJ2-5, with D possibly matching TRBD2 (7 bases). The CDR3 is 15 amino acids. Germline V gene data show CDR1 as DFQATT and CDR2 as SNEGSKA (reference sequence). V shed 5 bases and J shed 7 bases, with 23 bases lying between them. CDR3 in DNA: TGCAGTGCTCACAAACGGGGGGCACCCACTGGGACCCAGTACTTC. It is translated as CSAHKRGAPTGTQYF.

This clonotype was seen a few times. The chain employs TRBV3-1 and TRBJ2-1, with 7 bases aligning to TRBD2. Trimming cost V 1 base and J 6 bases; bases outside gene matches: 3. The CDR3 covers 14 residues. In germline, CDR1 is LGHDT, CDR2 YNNKEL (reference sequence). The CDR3 loop is CASSQVQRGNEQFF. The CDR3 DNA reads as TGTGCCAGCAGCCAAGTACAGCGGGGCAATGAGCAGTTCTTC.

This clonotype appeared a few times. The V and J genes are TRBV24-1 and TRBJ2-5; no clear D. Germline values: CDR1 KGHDR, CDR2 SFDVKD. V dropped 4 bases and J dropped 3 bases, with 5 bases sitting between them. There are 12 residues in the CDR3. The CDR3 sequence is CATSENKETQYF. DNA of the CDR3: TGTGCCACCAGTGAGAATAAAGAGACCCAGTACTTC.

This clonotype was seen ten or more times. This sequence joins TRBV12-3 or TRBV12-4 and TRBJ2-6; TRBD1 agrees at 7 bases. With V trimmed by 6 bases and J by 1 base, 3 bases remained unmatched. The CDR3 consists of 15 residues. The CDR3 loop is CASSPTGSGANVLTF. Here the CDR3 DNA reads TGTGCCAGCAGCCCGACAGGGTCTGGGGCCAACGTCCTGACTTTC.

The chain recombines TRBV12-5 with TRBJ2-3, with TRBD1 matching over 10 bases. The CDR3 loop spans 16 amino acids. Germline V gene data show CDR1 as LGHNT and CDR2 as FRNRAP. V shed 2 bases, J shed 4 bases, and the junction held 6 bases outside the gene matches. The CDR3 region is CASGLRKGTGADTQYF. For the CDR3, the DNA is TGTGCTAGTGGTTTGCGAAAGGGGACAGGGGCAGATACGCAGTATTTT.